This entry describes one T cell receptor (beta chain). Its antigen remains unidentified. A junction end diverges from the germline sequence, so it may reflect a read error. The data were obtained in a study of cytomegalovirus exposure and HLA in healthy donors. PCR involved 60 Vbeta and 13 Jbeta primers. Profiling relied on immunoSEQ multiplex PCR, and the TCRdb table lists in-frame clones only, not all of them. The sample includes 200,000 to 250,000 clones, less than 85% of them seen just once. The germline CDR1 and CDR2 sequences are LNHNV and YYDKDF (reference sequence). The CDR3 is made up of 15 amino acids. Regarding the study as a whole: A list of about 180 TCR beta chains associated with cytomegalovirus was given.

This chain connects TRBV15 to TRBJ2-2; 8 bases line up with TRBD2. Sequences were obtained from PBMCs. This TCR came from a man between 18 and 35 years old in good health and CMV-seronegative. The CDR3 sequence is CATSNRGGAGGERFF. The CDR3 coding sequence is TGTGCCACCAGCAACCGGGGGGGCGCCGGCGGGGAGCGGTTTTTT. The whole variable domain, remainder taken from reference TRBV15 and TRBJ2-2, is DAMVIQNPRYQVTQFGKPVTLSCSQTLNHNVMYWYQQKSSQAPKLLFHYYDKDFNNEADTPDNFQSRRPNTSFCFLDIRSPGLGDTAMYLCATSNRGGAGGERFFGEGSRLTVL.